This T cell receptor beta chain derives from a study of technical replicates of blood from several donors. Generated by immunoSEQ multiplex PCR, the TCRdb table keeps only in-frame clones and is missing some. The sample carries about 76,000 clones, 90% to 95% recorded once. Germline V gene sequence: CDR1 DFQATT, CDR2 SNEGSKA (reference sequence). The CDR3 covers 11 residues. V shed 6 bases and J 6 bases; nucleotides not matched to a gene: 3. The TCR originated in a human donor in good health. The sequenced material came from T cells isolated from PBMCs. The genes are TRBV20-1 and TRBJ2-3, with 7 bases that match TRBD2. As DNA, the CDR3 is TGCAGTGCAGGGACTACGGATACGCAGTATTTT. This encodes CSAGTTDTQYF.